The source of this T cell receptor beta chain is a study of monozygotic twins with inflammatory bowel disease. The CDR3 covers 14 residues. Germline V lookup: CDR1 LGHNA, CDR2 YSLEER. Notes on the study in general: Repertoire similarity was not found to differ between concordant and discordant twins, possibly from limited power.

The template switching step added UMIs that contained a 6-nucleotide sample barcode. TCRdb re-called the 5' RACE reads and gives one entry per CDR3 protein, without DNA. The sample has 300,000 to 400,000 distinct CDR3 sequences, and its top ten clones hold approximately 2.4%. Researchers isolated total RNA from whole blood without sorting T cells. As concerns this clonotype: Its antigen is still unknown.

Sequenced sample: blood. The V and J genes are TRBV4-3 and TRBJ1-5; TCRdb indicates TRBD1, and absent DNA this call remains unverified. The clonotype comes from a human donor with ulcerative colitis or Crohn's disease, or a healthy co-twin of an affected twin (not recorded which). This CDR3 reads CASSQRTGNQPQHF.